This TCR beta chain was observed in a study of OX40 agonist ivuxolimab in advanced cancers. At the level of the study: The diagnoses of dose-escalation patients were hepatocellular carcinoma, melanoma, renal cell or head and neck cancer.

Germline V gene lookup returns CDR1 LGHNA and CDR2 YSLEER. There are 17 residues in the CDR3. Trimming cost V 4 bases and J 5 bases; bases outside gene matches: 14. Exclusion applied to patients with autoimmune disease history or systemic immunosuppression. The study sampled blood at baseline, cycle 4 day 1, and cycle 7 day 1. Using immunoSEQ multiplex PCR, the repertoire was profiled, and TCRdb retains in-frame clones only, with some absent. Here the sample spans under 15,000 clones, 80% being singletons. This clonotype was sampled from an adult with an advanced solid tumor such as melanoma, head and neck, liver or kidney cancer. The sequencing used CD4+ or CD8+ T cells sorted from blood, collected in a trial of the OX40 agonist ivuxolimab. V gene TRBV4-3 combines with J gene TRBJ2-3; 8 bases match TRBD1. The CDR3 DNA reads TGCGCCAGCAGCCTCGGTGCAGGGGGCATTAACGGAGATACGCAGTATTTT. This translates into CASSLGAGGINGDTQYF.